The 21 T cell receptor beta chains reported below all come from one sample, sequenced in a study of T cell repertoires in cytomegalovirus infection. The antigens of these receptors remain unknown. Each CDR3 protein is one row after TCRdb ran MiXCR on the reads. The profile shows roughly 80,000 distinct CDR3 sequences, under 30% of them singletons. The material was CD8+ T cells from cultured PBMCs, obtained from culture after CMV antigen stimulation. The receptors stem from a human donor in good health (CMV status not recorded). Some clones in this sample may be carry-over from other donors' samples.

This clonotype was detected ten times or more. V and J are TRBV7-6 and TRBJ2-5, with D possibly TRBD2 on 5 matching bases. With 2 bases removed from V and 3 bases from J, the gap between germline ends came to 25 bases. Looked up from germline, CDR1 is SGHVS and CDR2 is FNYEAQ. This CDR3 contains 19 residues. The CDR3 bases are TGTGCCAGCAGCTTATTGTTCGCGGGTGGTTCGAACGGTGAAGAGACCCAGTACTTC. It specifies CASSLLFAGGSNGEETQYF.

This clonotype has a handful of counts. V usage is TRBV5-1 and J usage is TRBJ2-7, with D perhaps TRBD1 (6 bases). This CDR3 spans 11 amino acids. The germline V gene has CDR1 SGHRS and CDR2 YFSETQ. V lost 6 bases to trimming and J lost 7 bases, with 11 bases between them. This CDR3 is CASNSGVEQYF. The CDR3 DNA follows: TGCGCCAGCAACTCAGGGGTTGAGCAGTACTTC.

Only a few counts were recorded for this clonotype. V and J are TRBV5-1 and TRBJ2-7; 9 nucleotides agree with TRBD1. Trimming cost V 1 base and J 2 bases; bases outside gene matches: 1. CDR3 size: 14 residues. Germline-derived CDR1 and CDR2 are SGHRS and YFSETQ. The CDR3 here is CASSLRDRAYEQYF. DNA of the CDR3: TGCGCCAGCAGCTTGAGGGACAGGGCCTACGAGCAGTACTTC.

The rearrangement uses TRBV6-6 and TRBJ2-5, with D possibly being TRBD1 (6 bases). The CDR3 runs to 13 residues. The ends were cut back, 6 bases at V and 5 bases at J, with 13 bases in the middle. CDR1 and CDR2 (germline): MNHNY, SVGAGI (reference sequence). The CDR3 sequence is CASSPDRGETQYF. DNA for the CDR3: TGTGCCAGCAGCCCGGACAGAGGGGAGACCCAGTACTTC.

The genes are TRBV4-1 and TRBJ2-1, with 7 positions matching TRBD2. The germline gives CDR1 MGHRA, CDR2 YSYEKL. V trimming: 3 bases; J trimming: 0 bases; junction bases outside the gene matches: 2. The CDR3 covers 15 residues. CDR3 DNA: TGCGCCAGCAGCCAGGGGGGGAGCTCCTACAATGAGCAGTTCTTC. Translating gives CASSQGGSSYNEQFF.

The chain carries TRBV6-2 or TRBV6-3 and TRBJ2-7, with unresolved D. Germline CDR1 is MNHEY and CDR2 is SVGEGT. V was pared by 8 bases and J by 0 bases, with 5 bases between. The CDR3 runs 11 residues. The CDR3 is CASGYSYEQYF. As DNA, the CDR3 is TGTGCCAGCGGGTACTCCTACGAGCAGTACTTC.

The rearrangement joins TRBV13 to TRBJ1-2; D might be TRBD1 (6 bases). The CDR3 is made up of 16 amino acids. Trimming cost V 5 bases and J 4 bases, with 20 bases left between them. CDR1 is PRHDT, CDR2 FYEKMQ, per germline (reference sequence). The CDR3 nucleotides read TGTGCCAGCAGCCCCGGGGGGCAGGCCTACACCTATGGCTACACCTTC. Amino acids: CASSPGGQAYTYGYTF. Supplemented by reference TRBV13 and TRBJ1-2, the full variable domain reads AAGVIQSPRHLIKEKRETATLKCYPIPRHDTVYWYQQGPGQDPQFLISFYEKMQSDKGSIPDRFSAQQFSDYHSELNMSSLELGDSALYFCASSPGGQAYTYGYTFGSGTRLTVV.

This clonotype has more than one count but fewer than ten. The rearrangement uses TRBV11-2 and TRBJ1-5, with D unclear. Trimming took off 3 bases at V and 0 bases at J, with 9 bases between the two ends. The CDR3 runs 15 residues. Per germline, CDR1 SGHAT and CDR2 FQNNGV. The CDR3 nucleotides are TGTGCCAGCAGCTTTGCCGGGAGTAGCAATCAGCCCCAGCATTTT. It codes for CASSFAGSSNQPQHF.

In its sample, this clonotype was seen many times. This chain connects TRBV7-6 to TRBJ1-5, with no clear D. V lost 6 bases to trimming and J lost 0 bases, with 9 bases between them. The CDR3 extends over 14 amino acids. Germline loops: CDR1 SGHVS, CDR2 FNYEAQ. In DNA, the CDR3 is TGTGCCAGCAGTCTGGGTTATAGCAATCAGCCCCAGCATTTT. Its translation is CASSLGYSNQPQHF.

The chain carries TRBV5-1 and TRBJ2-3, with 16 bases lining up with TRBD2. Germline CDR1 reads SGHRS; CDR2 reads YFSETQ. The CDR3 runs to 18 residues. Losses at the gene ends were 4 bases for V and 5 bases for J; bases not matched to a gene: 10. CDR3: CASSLGLAGGPGGDTQYF. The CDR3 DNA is TGCGCCAGCAGCCTGGGACTAGCGGGGGGGCCTGGTGGAGATACGCAGTATTTT.

The CDR3 protein is CASSTPGQGASGANVLTF. The CDR3 nucleotides are TGTGCCAGCAGCACCCCGGGACAGGGGGCCTCTGGGGCCAACGTCCTGACTTTC. This chain connects TRBV9 to TRBJ2-6; 12 bases agree with TRBD1. V trimming: 4 bases; J trimming: 0 bases; junction bases outside the gene matches: 5. Germline lookup yields CDR1 SGDLS and CDR2 YYNGEE. CDR3 length: 18 amino acids.

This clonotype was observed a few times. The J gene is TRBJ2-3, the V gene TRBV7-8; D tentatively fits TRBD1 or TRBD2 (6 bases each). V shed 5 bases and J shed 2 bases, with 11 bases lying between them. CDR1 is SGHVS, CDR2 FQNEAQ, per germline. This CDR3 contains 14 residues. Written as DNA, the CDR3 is TGTGCCAGCAGCCCCGGGGGCCTCACAGATACGCAGTATTTT. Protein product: CASSPGGLTDTQYF.

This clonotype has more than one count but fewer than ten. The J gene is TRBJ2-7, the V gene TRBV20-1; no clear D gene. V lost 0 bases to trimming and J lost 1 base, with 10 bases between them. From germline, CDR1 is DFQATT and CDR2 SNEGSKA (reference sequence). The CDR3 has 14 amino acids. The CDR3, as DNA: TGCAGTGCTAGAGATCTGCGCGAATCCTACGAGCAGTACTTC. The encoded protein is CSARDLRESYEQYF.

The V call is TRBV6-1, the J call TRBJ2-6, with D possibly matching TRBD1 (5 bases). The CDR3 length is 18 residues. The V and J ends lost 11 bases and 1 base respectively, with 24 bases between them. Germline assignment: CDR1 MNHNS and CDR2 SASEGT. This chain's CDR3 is CASSDTGQVVSGANVLTF. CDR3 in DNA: TGTGCCTCTTCTGACACAGGACAAGTTGTTTCTGGGGCCAACGTCCTGACTTTC.

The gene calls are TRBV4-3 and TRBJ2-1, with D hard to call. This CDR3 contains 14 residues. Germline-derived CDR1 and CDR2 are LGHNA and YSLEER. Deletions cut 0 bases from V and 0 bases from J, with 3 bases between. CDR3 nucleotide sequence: TGCGCCAGCAGCCAAGATAGCTCCTACAATGAGCAGTTCTTC. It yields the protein CASSQDSSYNEQFF.

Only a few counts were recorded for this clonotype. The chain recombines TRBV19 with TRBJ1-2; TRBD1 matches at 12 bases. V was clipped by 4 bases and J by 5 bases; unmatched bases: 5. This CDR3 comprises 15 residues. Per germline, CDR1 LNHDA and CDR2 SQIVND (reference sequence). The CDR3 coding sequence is TGTGCCAGTAGTACGGGGACAGGGGGCGGTTATGGCTACACCTTC. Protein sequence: CASSTGTGGGYGYTF.

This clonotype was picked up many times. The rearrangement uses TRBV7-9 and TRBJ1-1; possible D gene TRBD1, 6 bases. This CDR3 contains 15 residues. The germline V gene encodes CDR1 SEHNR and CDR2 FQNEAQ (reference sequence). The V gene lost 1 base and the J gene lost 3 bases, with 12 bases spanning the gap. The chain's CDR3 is CASSLGQGSDTEAFF. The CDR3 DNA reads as TGTGCCAGCAGCTTAGGGCAGGGGTCGGACACTGAAGCTTTCTTT.

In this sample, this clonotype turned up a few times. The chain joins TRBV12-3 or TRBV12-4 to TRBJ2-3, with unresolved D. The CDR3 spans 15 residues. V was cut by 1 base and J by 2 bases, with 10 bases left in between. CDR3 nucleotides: TGTGCCAGCAGTTTAGGGGGTGCCTTCACAGATACGCAGTATTTT. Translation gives CASSLGGAFTDTQYF.

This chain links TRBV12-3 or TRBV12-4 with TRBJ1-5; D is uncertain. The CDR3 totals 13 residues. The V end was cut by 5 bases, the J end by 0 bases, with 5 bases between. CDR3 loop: CASSADSNQPQHF. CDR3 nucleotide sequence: TGTGCCAGCAGTGCAGATAGCAATCAGCCCCAGCATTTT.

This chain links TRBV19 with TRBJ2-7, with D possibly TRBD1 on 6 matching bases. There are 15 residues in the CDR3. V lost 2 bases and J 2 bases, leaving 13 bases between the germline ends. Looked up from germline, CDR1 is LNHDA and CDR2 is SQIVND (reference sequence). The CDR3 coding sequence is TGTGCCAGTAGTATACTCCCGACAGGCGCCTACGAGCAGTACTTC. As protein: CASSILPTGAYEQYF. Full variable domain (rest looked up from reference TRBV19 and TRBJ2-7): DGGITQSPKYLFRKEGQNVTLSCEQNLNHDAMYWYRQDPGQGLRLIYYSQIVNDFQKGDIAEGYSVSREKKESFPLTVTSAQKNPTAFYLCASSILPTGAYEQYFGPGTRLTVT.

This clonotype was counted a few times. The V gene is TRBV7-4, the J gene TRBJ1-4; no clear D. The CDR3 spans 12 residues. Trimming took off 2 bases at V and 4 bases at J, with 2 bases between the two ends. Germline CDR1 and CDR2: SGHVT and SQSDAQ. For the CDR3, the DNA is TGTGCCAGCAGCTTACTTAATGAAAAACTGTTTTTT. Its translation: CASSLLNEKLFF. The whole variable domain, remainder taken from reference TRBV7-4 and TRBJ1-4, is GAGVSQSPRYKVAKRGRDVALRCDSISGHVTLYWYRQTLGQGSEVLTYSQSDAQRDKSGRPSGRFSAERPERSVSTLKIQRTEQGDSAVYLCASSLLNEKLFFGSGTQLSVL.